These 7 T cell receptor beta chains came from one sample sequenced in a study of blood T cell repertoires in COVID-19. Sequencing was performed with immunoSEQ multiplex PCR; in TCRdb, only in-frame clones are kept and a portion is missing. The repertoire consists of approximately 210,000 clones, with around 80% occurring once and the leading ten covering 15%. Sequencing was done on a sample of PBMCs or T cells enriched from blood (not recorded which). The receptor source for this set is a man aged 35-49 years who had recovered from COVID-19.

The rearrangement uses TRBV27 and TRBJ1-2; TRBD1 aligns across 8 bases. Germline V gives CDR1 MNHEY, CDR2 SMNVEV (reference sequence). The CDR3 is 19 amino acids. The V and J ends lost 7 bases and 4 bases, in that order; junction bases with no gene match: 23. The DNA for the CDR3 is TGTGCCAGCATGAATCGGGGCAGGGGGCGCGATGGCTTAGTCTATGGCTACACCTTC. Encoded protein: CASMNRGRGRDGLVYGYTF.

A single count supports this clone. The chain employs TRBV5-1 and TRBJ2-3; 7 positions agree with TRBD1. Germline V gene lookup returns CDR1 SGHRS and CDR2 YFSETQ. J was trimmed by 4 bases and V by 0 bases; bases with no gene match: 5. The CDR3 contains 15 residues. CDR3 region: CASSLADRAADTQYF. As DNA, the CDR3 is TGCGCCAGCAGCTTGGCCGACAGGGCCGCAGATACGCAGTATTTT.

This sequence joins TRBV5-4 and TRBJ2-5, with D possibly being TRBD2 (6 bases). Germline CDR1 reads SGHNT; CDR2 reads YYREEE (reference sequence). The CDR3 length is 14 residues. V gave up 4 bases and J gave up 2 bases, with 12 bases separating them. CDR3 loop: CASSAGTQQETQYF. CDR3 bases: TGTGCCAGCAGCGCCGGGACTCAACAAGAGACCCAGTACTTC.

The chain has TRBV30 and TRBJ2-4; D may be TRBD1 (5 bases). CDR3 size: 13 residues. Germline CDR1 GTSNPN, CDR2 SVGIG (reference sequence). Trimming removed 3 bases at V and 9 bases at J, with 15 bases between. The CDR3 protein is CAWRKGQVGIQYF. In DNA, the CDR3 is TGTGCCTGGAGGAAGGGGCAAGTGGGCATTCAGTACTTC.

CDR3: CASGQGLAQGETQYF. CDR3 nucleotide sequence: TGTGCTAGTGGTCAGGGACTAGCCCAAGGGGAGACCCAGTACTTC. V gene TRBV12-5 combines with J gene TRBJ2-5; 9 nucleotides agree with TRBD2. The V gene end was trimmed by 5 bases and the J gene end by 5 bases; junction bases not matched to a gene: 9. The CDR3 covers 15 residues. The V gene's germline CDR1 is LGHNT and CDR2 FRNRAP.

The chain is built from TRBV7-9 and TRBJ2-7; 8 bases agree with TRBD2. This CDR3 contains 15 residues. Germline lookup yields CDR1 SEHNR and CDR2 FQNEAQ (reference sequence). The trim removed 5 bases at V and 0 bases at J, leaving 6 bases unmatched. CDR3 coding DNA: TGTGCCAGCAGCCCCTCTAGCGGGCCCTCCTACGAGCAGTACTTC. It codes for CASSPSSGPSYEQYF.

CDR3 sequence reads: CASRNRDPSHEQYF. DNA of the CDR3: TGTGCCAGCCGAAACAGAGATCCCAGCCACGAGCAGTACTTC. This chain uses TRBV2 with TRBJ2-7; unclear D gene. Germline assignment: CDR1 SNHLY and CDR2 FYNNEI. The CDR3 sequence is 14 residues long. V lost 8 bases and J lost 5, with 19 bases in between.